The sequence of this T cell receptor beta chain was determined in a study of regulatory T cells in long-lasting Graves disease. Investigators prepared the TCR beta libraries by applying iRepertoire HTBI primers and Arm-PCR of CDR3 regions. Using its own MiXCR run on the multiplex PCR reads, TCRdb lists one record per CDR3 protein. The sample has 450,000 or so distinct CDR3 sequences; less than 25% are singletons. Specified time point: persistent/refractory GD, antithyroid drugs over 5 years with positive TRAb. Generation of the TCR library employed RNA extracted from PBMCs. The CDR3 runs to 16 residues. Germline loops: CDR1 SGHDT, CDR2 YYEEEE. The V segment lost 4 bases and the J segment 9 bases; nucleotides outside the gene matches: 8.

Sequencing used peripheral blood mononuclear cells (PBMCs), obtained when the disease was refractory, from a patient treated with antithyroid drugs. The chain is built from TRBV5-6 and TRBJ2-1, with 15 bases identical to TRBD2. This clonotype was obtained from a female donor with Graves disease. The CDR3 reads CASSPRTSGRAREQFF. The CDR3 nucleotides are TGTGCCAGCAGCCCGAGGACTAGCGGGAGGGCCCGTGAGCAGTTCTTC.